This TCR beta chain was retrieved from a study of cytomegalovirus exposure and HLA in healthy donors. Overall study results and limits: It was likely that a cluster of highly shared sequence variants was a sequencing artifact.

This PCR relied on a set of 60 Vbeta primers and 13 Jbeta primers. Assay used: immunoSEQ multiplex PCR; TCRdb lists only in-frame clones, some missing. The top ten clones hold 4.5% of a sample with approximately 160,000 clones, 65% to 70% of them seen once. Comments on this clone: Its antigen remains unknown.

The CDR3 extends over 15 amino acids. The J segment lost 3 bases and the V segment lost 0 bases, leaving 5 bases of the junction unmatched. The germline gives CDR1 GTSNPN, CDR2 SVGIG (reference sequence). The rearrangement uses TRBV30 and TRBJ1-3, with TRBD1 matching over 7 bases. What was sequenced was PBMCs. The TCR comes from a woman aged 18-35 years in good health and CMV-seropositive. CDR3 protein: CAWSVRGLLGNTIYF. The CDR3 DNA sequence: TGTGCCTGGAGTGTAAGGGGGCTACTTGGAAACACCATATATTTT.